This T cell receptor beta chain originates from a study of prognosis after radiotherapy for stage I lung cancer. Using two-round multiplex PCR, the authors amplified TCR beta CDR3 from genomic DNA. Gene-specific TRBV and TRBJ primers were used in PCR round one. TCRdb reprocessed the multiplex PCR reads via MiXCR and lists one record per CDR3 protein. Of 25,000 to 30,000 distinct CDR3 sequences in the sample, around 43% were seen once. This clonotype has at least ten counts. CDR3 length: 13 residues. Looked up from germline, CDR1 is MNHEY and CDR2 is SVGEGT. V lost 5 bases, J lost 7 bases, and 7 bases stayed unmatched.

This sample comprised PBMCs, obtained before or after stereotactic body radiation therapy (not recorded which). The J gene is TRBJ1-2, the V gene TRBV6-2 or TRBV6-3; 7 bases map to TRBD1. This TCR was sampled from a donor over 45 with non-small cell lung cancer. The CDR3, as DNA: TGTGCCAGCAGTCTCCGACAGGGCTCTGGCTACACCTTC. Amino acids: CASSLRQGSGYTF.